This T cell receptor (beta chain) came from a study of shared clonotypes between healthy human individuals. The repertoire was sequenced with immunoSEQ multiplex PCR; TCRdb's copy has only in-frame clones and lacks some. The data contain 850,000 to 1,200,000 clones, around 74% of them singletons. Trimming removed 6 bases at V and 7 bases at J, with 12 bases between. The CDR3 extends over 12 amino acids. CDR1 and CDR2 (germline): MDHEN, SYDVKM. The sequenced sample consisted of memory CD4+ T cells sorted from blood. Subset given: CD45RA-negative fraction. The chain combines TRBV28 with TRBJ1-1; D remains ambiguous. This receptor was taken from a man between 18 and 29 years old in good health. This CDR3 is CASRAGHIEAFF. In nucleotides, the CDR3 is TGTGCCAGCAGGGCCGGGCACATTGAAGCTTTCTTT.